The next 10 T cell receptor beta chains were all read from a single sample in a study of sequential checkpoint blockade in melanoma. Sequencing used immunoSEQ multiplex PCR; TCRdb keeps in-frame clones, though not all of them. The sample consists of under 20,000 clones, 56% of them appearing once. The treatment: randomized to nivolumab then ipilimumab (arm A) or the reverse (arm B). Specimen: CD8+ T cells sorted from blood (inferred from file names), collected from a patient given nivolumab and ipilimumab in sequence. Source of these receptors: a human donor with melanoma.

The chain recombines TRBV19 with TRBJ2-3, with 14 bases matching TRBD2. Trimming at V came to 4 bases and at J to 4 bases, leaving 1 base not matched to a gene. Germline CDR1 is LNHDA and CDR2 is SQIVND (reference sequence). The CDR3 has 15 amino acids. The CDR3 loop reads CASSKGLAGADTQYF. CDR3 sequence (DNA): TGTGCCAGTAGTAAGGGACTAGCGGGAGCAGATACGCAGTATTTT.

The DNA for the CDR3 is TGTGCCAGTACCCTCGGCGGGAGGGGCCACAATGAGCAGTTCTTC. It encodes CASTLGGRGHNEQFF. J is TRBJ2-1 and V is TRBV19; TRBD2 aligns across 9 bases. This CDR3 comprises 15 residues. The V gene end was trimmed by 7 bases and the J gene end by 5 bases; junction bases not matched to a gene: 9. The V gene's germline CDR1 is LNHDA and CDR2 SQIVND (reference sequence).

The J gene is TRBJ1-2, the V gene TRBV6-5; possibly TRBD1 for D (6 bases). With 0 bases removed from V and 5 bases from J, the gap between germline ends came to 10 bases. This CDR3 is built from 14 residues. The germline CDR1 and CDR2 sequences are MNHEY and SVGAGI. CDR3 amino acids: CASSYSLQGYGYTF. CDR3 nucleotides: TGTGCCAGCAGTTACTCTCTACAGGGATATGGCTACACCTTC.

The chain carries TRBV9 and TRBJ2-2; 10 bases line up with TRBD2. The CDR3 contains 16 residues. The ends lost 0 bases at V and 6 bases at J; junction bases unmatched: 5. CDR1 and CDR2 from the germline V gene are SGDLS and YYNGEE. The CDR3 region has the DNA TGTGCCAGCAGCGTAGAGGGACTAGCGATGGCCGGGGAGCTGTTTTTT. As protein: CASSVEGLAMAGELFF.

The V call is TRBV20-1, the J call TRBJ1-2; D may be TRBD1 (6 bases). Looked up from germline, CDR1 is DFQATT and CDR2 is SNEGSKA (reference sequence). The length of the CDR3 is 11 residues. Deletions cut 5 bases from V and 4 bases from J, with 8 bases between. The CDR3 region has the DNA TGCAGTGCTGAACAGGGCTATGGCTACACCTTC. Its translation is CSAEQGYGYTF.

The chain has TRBV10-3 and TRBJ1-5; perhaps TRBD1 as D (6 bases). V was trimmed by 2 bases and J by 1 base, leaving 18 bases between them. Germline CDR1 and CDR2: ENHRY and SYGVKD. The CDR3 spans 18 residues. CDR3 nucleotides: TGTGCCATCAGTGAGGCTCGAATGACAGGTTGGAGCAATCAGCCCCAGCATTTT. Amino acid sequence: CAISEARMTGWSNQPQHF.

This clone has more than one count but fewer than ten. CDR3 in DNA: TGTGCCAGCAGCTTAGTGGGGGGAAGGACAGATACGCAGTATTTT. Translation gives CASSLVGGRTDTQYF. V is TRBV7-3 and J is TRBJ2-3; D is possibly TRBD2 (6 bases). This CDR3 is 15 amino acids long. Germline values: CDR1 SGHTA, CDR2 FQGTGA. V was trimmed by 2 bases and J by 3 bases, leaving 12 bases between them.

The rearrangement uses TRBV11-1 and TRBJ2-1, with 7 bases that match TRBD1. The V and J ends lost 4 bases and 10 bases, in that order; junction bases with no gene match: 13. This CDR3 has 15 residues. The V gene's germline CDR1 is SGHAT and CDR2 FQDESV (reference sequence). The CDR3 loop is CASSYETGPGGEQFF. Written as DNA, the CDR3 is TGTGCCAGCAGCTACGAGACAGGGCCCGGTGGGGAGCAGTTCTTC.

The chain uses TRBV7-3 and TRBJ2-3, with D possibly TRBD2 on 5 matching bases. V lost 1 base to trimming and J lost 1 base, with 12 bases between them. CDR1 SGHTA and CDR2 FQGTGA come from the germline V gene. CDR3 length: 16 residues. The CDR3 sequence: CASSLSAGPGTDTQYF. CDR3 nucleotide sequence: TGTGCCAGCAGCTTAAGTGCGGGCCCCGGCACAGATACGCAGTATTTT.

By its share, this clone is medium-sized. The rearrangement joins TRBV4-1 to TRBJ1-2; a possible D gene is TRBD1 (5 bases). The CDR3 covers 17 residues. With 1 base removed from V and 5 bases from J, the gap between germline ends came to 20 bases. Germline V gene lookup returns CDR1 MGHRA and CDR2 YSYEKL. CDR3 sequence: CASSQAWGGQGLYGYTF. Written as DNA, the CDR3 is TGCGCCAGCAGCCAAGCTTGGGGAGGGCAGGGTTTATATGGCTACACCTTC.